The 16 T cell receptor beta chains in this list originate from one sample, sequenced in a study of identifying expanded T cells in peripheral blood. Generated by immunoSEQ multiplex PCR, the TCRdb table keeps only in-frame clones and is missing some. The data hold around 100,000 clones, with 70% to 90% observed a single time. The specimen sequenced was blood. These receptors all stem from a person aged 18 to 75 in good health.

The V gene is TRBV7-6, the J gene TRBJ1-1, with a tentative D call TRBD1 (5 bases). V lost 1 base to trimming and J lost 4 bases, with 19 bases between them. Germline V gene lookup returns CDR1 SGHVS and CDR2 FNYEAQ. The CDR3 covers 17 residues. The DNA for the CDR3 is TGTGCCAGCAGCTTAGTATCTGATCCGGGGGTGGCCACTGAAGCTTTCTTT. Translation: CASSLVSDPGVATEAFF.

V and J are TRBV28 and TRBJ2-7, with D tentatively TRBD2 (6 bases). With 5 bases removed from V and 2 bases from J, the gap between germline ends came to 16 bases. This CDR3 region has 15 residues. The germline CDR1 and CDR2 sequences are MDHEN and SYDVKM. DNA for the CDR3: TGTGCCAGCAGTAGTTTGGGACTTAAGACCTACGAGCAGTACTTC. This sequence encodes CASSSLGLKTYEQYF.

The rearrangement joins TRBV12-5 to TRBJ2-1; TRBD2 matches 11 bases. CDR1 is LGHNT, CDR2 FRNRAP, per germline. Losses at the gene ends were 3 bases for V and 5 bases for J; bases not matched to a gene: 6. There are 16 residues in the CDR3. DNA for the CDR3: TGTGCTAGTGGTTTATTTCTTAGCGGGAGGGACAATGAGCAGTTCTTC. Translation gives CASGLFLSGRDNEQFF.

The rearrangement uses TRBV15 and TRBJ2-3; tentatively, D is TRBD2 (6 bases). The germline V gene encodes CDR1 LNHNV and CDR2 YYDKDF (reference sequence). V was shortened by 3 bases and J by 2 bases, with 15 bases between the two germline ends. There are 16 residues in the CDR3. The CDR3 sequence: CATSSPILADTDTQYF. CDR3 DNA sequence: TGTGCCACCAGCAGCCCAATACTAGCCGACACAGATACGCAGTATTTT.

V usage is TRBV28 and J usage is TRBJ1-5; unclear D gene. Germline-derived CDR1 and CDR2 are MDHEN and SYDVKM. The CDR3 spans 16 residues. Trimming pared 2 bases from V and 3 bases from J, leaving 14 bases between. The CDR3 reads CASSLHSGRFNQPQHF. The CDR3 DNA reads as TGTGCCAGCAGTTTACACTCTGGTAGGTTCAATCAGCCCCAGCATTTT.

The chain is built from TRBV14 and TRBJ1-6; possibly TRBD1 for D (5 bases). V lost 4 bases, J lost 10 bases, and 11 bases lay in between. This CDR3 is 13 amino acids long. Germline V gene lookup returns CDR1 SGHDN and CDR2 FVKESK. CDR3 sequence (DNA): TGTGCCAGCAGCCTCCAGGGTAGATCACCCCTCCACTTT. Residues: CASSLQGRSPLHF.

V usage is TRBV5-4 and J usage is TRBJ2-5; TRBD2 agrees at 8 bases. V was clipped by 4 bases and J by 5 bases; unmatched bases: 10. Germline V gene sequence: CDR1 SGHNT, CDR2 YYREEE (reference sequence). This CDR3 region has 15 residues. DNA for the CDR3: TGTGCCAGCAGCCTAACCGCGGCTAGCGGGGAGACCCAGTACTTC. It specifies CASSLTAASGETQYF.

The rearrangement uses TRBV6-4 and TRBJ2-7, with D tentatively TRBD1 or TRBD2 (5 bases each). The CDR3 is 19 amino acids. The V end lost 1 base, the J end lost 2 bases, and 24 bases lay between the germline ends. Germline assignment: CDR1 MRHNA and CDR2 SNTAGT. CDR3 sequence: CASSDYGTEHAYRTYEQYF. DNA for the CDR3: TGTGCCAGCAGTGACTACGGGACGGAACACGCTTATCGGACCTACGAGCAGTACTTC.

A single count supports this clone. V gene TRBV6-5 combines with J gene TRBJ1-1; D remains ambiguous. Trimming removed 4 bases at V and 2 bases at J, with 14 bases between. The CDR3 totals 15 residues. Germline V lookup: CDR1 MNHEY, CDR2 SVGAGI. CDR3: CASSSGRAINTEAFF. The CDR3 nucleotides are TGTGCCAGCAGTTCTGGCAGAGCAATAAACACTGAAGCTTTCTTT.

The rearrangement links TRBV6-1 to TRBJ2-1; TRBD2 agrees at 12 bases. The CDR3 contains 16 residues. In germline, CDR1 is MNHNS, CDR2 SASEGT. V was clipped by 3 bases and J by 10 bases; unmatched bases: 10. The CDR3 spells CASSDPASGRAEEQFF. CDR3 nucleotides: TGTGCCAGCAGTGATCCCGCTAGCGGGAGGGCCGAGGAGCAGTTCTTC.

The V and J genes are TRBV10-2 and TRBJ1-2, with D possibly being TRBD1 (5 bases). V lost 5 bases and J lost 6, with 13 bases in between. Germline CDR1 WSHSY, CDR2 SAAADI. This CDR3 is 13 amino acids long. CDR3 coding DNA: TGCGCCAGCAGTCCCGAGGGGACTCATGGCTACACCTTC. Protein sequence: CASSPEGTHGYTF.

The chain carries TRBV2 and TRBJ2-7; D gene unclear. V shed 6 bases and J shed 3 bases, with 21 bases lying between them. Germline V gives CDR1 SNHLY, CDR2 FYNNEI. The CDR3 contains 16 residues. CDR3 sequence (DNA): TGTGCCAGCAGCCTCGATTTGGCGAAGTTTGTCTACGAGCAGTACTTC. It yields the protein CASSLDLAKFVYEQYF.

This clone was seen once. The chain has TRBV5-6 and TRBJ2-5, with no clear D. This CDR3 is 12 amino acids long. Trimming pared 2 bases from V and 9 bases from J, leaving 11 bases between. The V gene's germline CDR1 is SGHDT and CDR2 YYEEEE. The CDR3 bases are TGTGCCAGCAGCTTTTCACAAAGGGCCCAGTACTTC. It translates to CASSFSQRAQYF. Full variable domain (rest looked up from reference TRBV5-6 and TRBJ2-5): DAGVTQSPTHLIKTRGQQVTLRCSPKSGHDTVSWYQQALGQGPQFIFQYYEEEERQRGNFPDRFSGHQFPNYSSELNVNALLLGDSALYLCASSFSQRAQYFGPGTRLLVL.

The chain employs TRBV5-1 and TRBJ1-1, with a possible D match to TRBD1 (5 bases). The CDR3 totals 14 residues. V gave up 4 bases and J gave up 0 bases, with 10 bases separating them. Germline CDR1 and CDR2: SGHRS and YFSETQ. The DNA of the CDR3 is TGCGCCAGCAGCATAGGGACCGTGAACACTGAAGCTTTCTTT. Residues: CASSIGTVNTEAFF. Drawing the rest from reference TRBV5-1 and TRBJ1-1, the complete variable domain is KAGVTQTPRYLIKTRGQQVTLSCSPISGHRSVSWYQQTPGQGLQFLFEYFSETQRNKGNFPGRFSGRQFSNSRSEMNVSTLELGDSALYLCASSIGTVNTEAFFGQGTRLTVV.

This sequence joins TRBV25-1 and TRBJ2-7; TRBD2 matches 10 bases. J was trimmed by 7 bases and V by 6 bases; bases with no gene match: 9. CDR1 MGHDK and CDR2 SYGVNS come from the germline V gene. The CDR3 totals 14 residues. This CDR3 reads CASRLAGSRGEQYF. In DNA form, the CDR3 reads TGTGCCAGCAGACTAGCGGGGAGCCGAGGGGAGCAGTACTTC.

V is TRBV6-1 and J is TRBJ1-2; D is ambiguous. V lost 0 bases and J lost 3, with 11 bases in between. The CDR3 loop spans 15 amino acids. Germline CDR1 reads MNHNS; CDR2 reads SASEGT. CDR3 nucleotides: TGTGCCAGCAGTGAAGCTAATGTAGTCTACTATGGCTACACCTTC. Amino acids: CASSEANVVYYGYTF.